Each of the 27 T cell receptor beta chains below was sequenced from the same sample in a study of blood T cell repertoires in COVID-19. Method: immunoSEQ multiplex PCR; TCRdb's copy keeps in-frame clones and lacks some. The sample comprises roughly 230,000 clones, 80% to 90% of which are singletons, and roughly 5% rests with the top ten. Sequenced material: peripheral blood. These receptors came from a woman aged 40 to 50 who had recovered from COVID-19.

V and J are TRBV9 and TRBJ2-7; maybe TRBD1 (5 bases). V was shortened by 0 bases and J by 5 bases, with 15 bases between the two germline ends. In germline, CDR1 is SGDLS, CDR2 YYNGEE. The CDR3 loop spans 15 amino acids. The CDR3 DNA follows: TGTGCCAGCAGCGTAGCTGGGATAGGGGCACACGAGCAGTACTTC. Translated, it gives CASSVAGIGAHEQYF.

The rearrangement joins TRBV18 to TRBJ2-7, with 9 nucleotides matching TRBD1. This CDR3 comprises 14 residues. The germline CDR1 and CDR2 sequences are KGHSH and LQKENI. V lost 4 bases and J lost 7; bases outside the gene matches: 8. CDR3 sequence: CASSLGQGPGEQYF. As DNA, the CDR3 is TGTGCCAGCTCACTAGGACAGGGGCCGGGGGAGCAGTACTTC.

This chain connects TRBV19 to TRBJ2-1; the match to TRBD2 covers 7 bases. After removal of 5 bases from V and 5 bases from J, the junction contained 9 bases not matched to a gene. The CDR3 sequence is 15 residues long. Germline V lookup: CDR1 LNHDA, CDR2 SQIVND (reference sequence). CDR3 DNA: TGTGCCAGTAGTCTTTTATTAGCGGGCCACAATGAGCAGTTCTTC. It encodes CASSLLLAGHNEQFF.

The chain links TRBV27 to TRBJ1-2; D gene ambiguous. The germline V gene has CDR1 MNHEY and CDR2 SMNVEV (reference sequence). Trimming pared 5 bases from V and 8 bases from J, leaving 21 bases between. CDR3 length: 15 residues. The CDR3, as DNA: TGTGCCAGCAGTGGAATTGGGCAACTCCCAGGCGGCTACACCTTC. Encoded protein: CASSGIGQLPGGYTF.

V and J are TRBV5-4 and TRBJ2-3; 7 nucleotides match TRBD1. CDR1 and CDR2 from the germline V gene are SGHNT and YYREEE (reference sequence). The CDR3 has 14 residues. Unmatched junction bases numbered 4, after V lost 5 bases and J lost 1 base. This CDR3 is CASSPQGGTDTQYF. The CDR3 bases are TGTGCCAGCAGTCCCCAGGGGGGCACAGATACGCAGTATTTT. Together with reference TRBV5-4 and TRBJ2-3, the CDR3 gives the full variable domain: ETGVTQSPTHLIKTRGQQVTLRCSSQSGHNTVSWYQQALGQGPQFIFQYYREEENGRGNFPPRFSGLQFPNYSSELNVNALELDDSALYLCASSPQGGTDTQYFGPGTRLTVL.

This clone was recorded only once. The chain uses TRBV6-5 and TRBJ1-2; 10 bases align to TRBD1. The CDR3 covers 15 residues. Germline V gene data show CDR1 as MNHEY and CDR2 as SVGAGI. V gave up 5 bases and J gave up 3 bases; unmatched junction bases: 6. The CDR3 sequence is CASSTRTGGYYGYTF. Written as DNA, the CDR3 is TGTGCCAGCAGTACAAGGACAGGGGGGTACTATGGCTACACCTTC.

This chain uses TRBV9 with TRBJ2-3; D is possibly TRBD1 (6 bases). Germline V CDR1 and CDR2: SGDLS, YYNGEE. V lost 6 bases to trimming and J lost 1 base, with 15 bases between them. The CDR3 length is 15 residues. The CDR3 DNA follows: TGTGCCAGCACTCCTTGGGGGCAGGGCACAGATACGCAGTATTTT. Its protein is CASTPWGQGTDTQYF.

This chain uses TRBV4-2 with TRBJ2-7, with 13 positions matching TRBD2. V dropped 1 base and J dropped 3; count of bases not matched to a gene: 3. The CDR3 sequence is 16 residues long. Germline V gene sequence: CDR1 LGHNA, CDR2 YNFKEQ. CDR3 in DNA: TGTGCCAGCAGCCAAGGGGGGACTAGCGGGGTCTACGAGCAGTACTTC. Translating gives CASSQGGTSGVYEQYF.

This chain links TRBV9 with TRBJ1-6; D is possibly TRBD1 (6 bases). Per the germline V gene, CDR1 is SGDLS and CDR2 is YYNGEE. Trimming took off 3 bases at V and 7 bases at J, with 17 bases between the two ends. This CDR3 is 16 amino acids long. The CDR3 nucleotides read TGTGCCAGCAGCGAAAAAGGGACACCTGGCAATTCACCCCTCCACTTT. Protein product: CASSEKGTPGNSPLHF.

This chain links TRBV6-1 with TRBJ1-3, with D possibly TRBD1 on 5 matching bases. The germline gives CDR1 MNHNS, CDR2 SASEGT. Deletions cut 2 bases from V and 8 bases from J, with 13 bases between. The CDR3 sequence is 14 residues long. The CDR3 protein is CASSERGRADTIYF. The CDR3 DNA reads as TGTGCCAGCAGTGAAAGAGGCAGGGCGGACACCATATATTTT.

The gene calls are TRBV7-2 and TRBJ1-3; no reliable D call. The CDR3 loop spans 15 amino acids. CDR1 SGHTA and CDR2 FQGNSA come from the germline V gene. V gave up 5 bases and J gave up 0 bases, with 11 bases separating them. The CDR3 DNA reads TGTGCCAGCAGCGACCGGGTCTTCTCTGGAAACACCATATATTTT. Translating it yields CASSDRVFSGNTIYF.

The chain employs TRBV2 and TRBJ2-3, with 8 bases that match TRBD1. This CDR3 spans 14 amino acids. The V and J ends lost 6 bases and 3 bases, in that order; junction bases with no gene match: 5. CDR1 and CDR2 from the germline V gene are SNHLY and FYNNEI. The CDR3 coding sequence is TGTGCCAGCAGATGGCGACAGGGGACAGATACGCAGTATTTT. Translated: CASRWRQGTDTQYF.

This sequence joins TRBV19 and TRBJ2-7; TRBD1 aligns across 8 bases. The CDR3 is 14 amino acids. Germline-derived CDR1 and CDR2 are LNHDA and SQIVND (reference sequence). Trimming removed 5 bases from V and 3 bases from J; junction bases left unmatched: 6. This CDR3 is CASSAGQDRYEQYF. CDR3 DNA sequence: TGTGCCAGTAGTGCGGGACAGGACCGCTACGAGCAGTACTTC.

The V and J genes are TRBV19 and TRBJ2-1; possibly TRBD2 for D (6 bases). Germline CDR1 and CDR2: LNHDA and SQIVND (reference sequence). This CDR3 comprises 14 residues. V was pared by 5 bases and J by 6 bases, with 14 bases between. The CDR3 region is CASSLRGTFNEQFF. The CDR3 nucleotides are TGTGCCAGTAGTCTACGGGGGACCTTCAATGAGCAGTTCTTC.

The V and J genes are TRBV11-3 and TRBJ2-1; 10 bases match TRBD2. The CDR3 loop spans 21 amino acids. V lost 0 bases to trimming and J lost 0 bases; unmatched junction nucleotides: 14. The germline V gene has CDR1 SGHNT and CDR2 YENEEA. CDR3 coding DNA: TGTGCCAGCAGCTTAGAGGGACTGGAAAGCGGGGGGGATCACTCCTACAATGAGCAGTTCTTC. Protein: CASSLEGLESGGDHSYNEQFF. The whole variable domain, remainder taken from reference TRBV11-3 and TRBJ2-1, is EAGVVQSPRYKIIEKKQPVAFWCNPISGHNTLYWYLQNLGQGPELLIRYENEEAVDDSQLPKDRFSAERLKGVDSTLKIQPAELGDSAVYLCASSLEGLESGGDHSYNEQFFGPGTRLTVL.

The rearrangement joins TRBV27 to TRBJ1-1, with D maybe TRBD1 (6 bases). CDR1 and CDR2 (germline): MNHEY, SMNVEV (reference sequence). Trimming pared 6 bases from V and 0 bases from J, leaving 14 bases between. The CDR3 runs 15 residues. CDR3 amino acids: CASRLGTNMNTEAFF. For the CDR3, the DNA is TGTGCCAGCAGACTCGGGACAAACATGAACACTGAAGCTTTCTTT.

The genes are TRBV28 and TRBJ2-7; 8 nucleotides match TRBD2. This CDR3 contains 12 residues. Per the germline V gene, CDR1 is MDHEN and CDR2 is SYDVKM. V trimming: 7 bases; J trimming: 7 bases; junction bases outside the gene matches: 6. CDR3 protein: CASNPGGREQYF. In DNA, the CDR3 is TGTGCCAGCAACCCGGGAGGGCGGGAGCAGTACTTC.

The sample holds a few counts of this clone. The rearrangement joins TRBV28 to TRBJ2-5; 8 nucleotides agree with TRBD1. The V and J ends lost 3 bases and 5 bases, in that order; junction bases with no gene match: 8. The length of the CDR3 is 15 residues. Germline-derived CDR1 and CDR2 are MDHEN and SYDVKM. The CDR3 here is CASSLGQARRETQYF. The CDR3 DNA is TGTGCCAGCAGTTTGGGACAGGCCCGCCGGGAGACCCAGTACTTC.

As DNA, the CDR3 is TGTGCCAGCAGCTTAGCGGGGGGATTCCGTGGCTACACCTTC. This sequence encodes CASSLAGGFRGYTF. The chain has TRBV7-2 and TRBJ1-2; TRBD1 might be the D (5 bases). V lost 0 bases and J lost 7, with 12 bases in between. Germline assignment: CDR1 SGHTA and CDR2 FQGNSA. This CDR3 is 14 amino acids long.

The chain recombines TRBV15 with TRBJ1-5; TRBD1 agrees at 11 bases. Germline V gene data show CDR1 as LNHNV and CDR2 as YYDKDF (reference sequence). The CDR3 spans 14 residues. V lost 10 bases to trimming and J lost 4 bases; unmatched junction nucleotides: 6. The CDR3 DNA follows: TGTGCCATCCAACGGGACAGGGGGAATCAGCCCCAGCATTTT. This sequence encodes CAIQRDRGNQPQHF.

V gene TRBV7-2 combines with J gene TRBJ2-2; tentatively, D is TRBD2 (6 bases). Germline CDR1 SGHTA, CDR2 FQGNSA. V was shortened by 4 bases and J by 5 bases, with 11 bases between the two germline ends. The CDR3 contains 14 residues. CDR3 sequence reads: CASSSRLGTGELFF. The CDR3 nucleotides read TGTGCCAGCAGCTCCCGACTAGGTACCGGGGAGCTGTTTTTT.

The gene calls are TRBV19 and TRBJ1-1, with D possibly matching TRBD1 (6 bases). Per the germline V gene, CDR1 is LNHDA and CDR2 is SQIVND (reference sequence). The CDR3 sequence is 15 residues long. Trimming shortened V by 2 bases and J by 5 bases, and 15 bases separated the two germline ends. The CDR3 protein is CASSIKTRGGTEAFF. Here the CDR3 DNA reads TGTGCCAGTAGTATAAAGACCAGGGGAGGGACTGAAGCTTTCTTT. The full variable domain, completed using reference TRBV19 and TRBJ1-1, is DGGITQSPKYLFRKEGQNVTLSCEQNLNHDAMYWYRQDPGQGLRLIYYSQIVNDFQKGDIAEGYSVSREKKESFPLTVTSAQKNPTAFYLCASSIKTRGGTEAFFGQGTRLTVV.

This clone was observed once. The chain employs TRBV27 and TRBJ1-2; TRBD1 agrees at 7 bases. CDR1 is MNHEY, CDR2 SMNVEV, per germline (reference sequence). V gave up 3 bases and J gave up 7 bases; unmatched junction bases: 5. The CDR3 extends over 13 amino acids. The CDR3 region is CASSFRQGGGYTF. The DNA for the CDR3 is TGTGCCAGCAGTTTCCGACAGGGCGGTGGCTACACCTTC.

This chain uses TRBV15 with TRBJ2-7; 7 nucleotides agree with TRBD1. This CDR3 contains 12 residues. Germline assignment: CDR1 LNHNV and CDR2 YYDKDF (reference sequence). Trimming at V came to 3 bases and at J to 9 bases, leaving 5 bases not matched to a gene. CDR3 DNA sequence: TGTGCCACCAGCAGTACAGGGGCGGCGCAGTACGTC. Its translation: CATSSTGAAQYV.

The V call is TRBV11-2, the J call TRBJ1-1; no reliable D call. The CDR3 has 15 amino acids. The V gene lost 5 bases and the J gene lost 0 bases, with 13 bases spanning the gap. Germline V lookup: CDR1 SGHAT, CDR2 FQNNGV. CDR3 DNA: TGTGCCAGCAGCGCTGCAGGAATCATGAACACTGAAGCTTTCTTT. As protein: CASSAAGIMNTEAFF.

The chain is built from TRBV19 and TRBJ1-5; maybe TRBD1 (5 bases). This CDR3 contains 14 residues. Trimming left V 7 bases short and J 0 bases short, with 10 bases between. The germline CDR1 and CDR2 sequences are LNHDA and SQIVND (reference sequence). This chain's CDR3 is CASIDSYSNQPQHF. For the CDR3, the DNA is TGTGCCAGTATTGACAGCTATAGCAATCAGCCCCAGCATTTT.

The V call is TRBV19, the J call TRBJ1-2; D gene unclear. The CDR3 contains 12 residues. Trimming cost V 5 bases and J 4 bases, with 8 bases left between them. Germline V CDR1 and CDR2: LNHDA, SQIVND (reference sequence). CDR3 loop: CASSARGYGYTF. CDR3 bases: TGTGCCAGTAGTGCTCGGGGCTATGGCTACACCTTC. The variable domain in full, completed from reference TRBV19 and TRBJ1-2, reads DGGITQSPKYLFRKEGQNVTLSCEQNLNHDAMYWYRQDPGQGLRLIYYSQIVNDFQKGDIAEGYSVSREKKESFPLTVTSAQKNPTAFYLCASSARGYGYTFGSGTRLTVV.